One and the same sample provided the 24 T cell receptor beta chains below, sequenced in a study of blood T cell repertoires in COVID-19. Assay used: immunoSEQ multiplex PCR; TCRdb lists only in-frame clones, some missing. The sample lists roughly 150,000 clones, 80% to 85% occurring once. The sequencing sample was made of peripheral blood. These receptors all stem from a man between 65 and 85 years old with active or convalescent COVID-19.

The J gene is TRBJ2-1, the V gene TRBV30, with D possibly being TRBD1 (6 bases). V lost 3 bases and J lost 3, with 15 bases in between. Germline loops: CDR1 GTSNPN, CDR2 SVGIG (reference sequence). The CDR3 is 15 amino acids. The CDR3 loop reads CAWRTRGIHYNEQFF. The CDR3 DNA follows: TGTGCCTGGAGAACCAGGGGAATCCACTACAATGAGCAGTTCTTC.

The CDR3 DNA sequence: TGTGCCAGCAGCTTGGTAGCGGGGGGGCGGGATGAGCAGTTCTTC. Its protein is CASSLVAGGRDEQFF. The chain links TRBV5-4 to TRBJ2-1, with TRBD2 identical over 11 bases. With 0 bases clipped from V and 8 bases from J, the junction kept 4 bases outside the gene matches. The CDR3 contains 15 residues. Germline V gene sequence: CDR1 SGHNT, CDR2 YYREEE (reference sequence). Combining the CDR3 with reference TRBV5-4 and TRBJ2-1 gives the whole variable domain ETGVTQSPTHLIKTRGQQVTLRCSSQSGHNTVSWYQQALGQGPQFIFQYYREEENGRGNFPPRFSGLQFPNYSSELNVNALELDDSALYLCASSLVAGGRDEQFFGPGTRLTVL.

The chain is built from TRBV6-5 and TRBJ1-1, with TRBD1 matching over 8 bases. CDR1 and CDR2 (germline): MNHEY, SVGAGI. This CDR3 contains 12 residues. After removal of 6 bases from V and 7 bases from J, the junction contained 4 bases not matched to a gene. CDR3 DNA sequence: TGTGCCAGCAGCCAGGGGGCGGTTGAAGCTTTCTTT. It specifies CASSQGAVEAFF.

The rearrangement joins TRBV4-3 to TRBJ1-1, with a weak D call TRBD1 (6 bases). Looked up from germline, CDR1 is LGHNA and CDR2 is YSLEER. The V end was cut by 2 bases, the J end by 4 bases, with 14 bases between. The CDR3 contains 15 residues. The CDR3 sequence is CASSQNTGIGTEAFF. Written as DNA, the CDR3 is TGCGCCAGCAGCCAAAATACAGGGATTGGCACTGAAGCTTTCTTT.

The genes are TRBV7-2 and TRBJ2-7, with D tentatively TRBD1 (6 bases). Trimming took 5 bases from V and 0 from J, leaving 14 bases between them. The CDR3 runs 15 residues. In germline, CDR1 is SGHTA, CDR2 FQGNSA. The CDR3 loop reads CASSLGQPHSYEQYF. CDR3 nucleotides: TGTGCCAGCAGCCTAGGACAGCCCCACTCCTACGAGCAGTACTTC.

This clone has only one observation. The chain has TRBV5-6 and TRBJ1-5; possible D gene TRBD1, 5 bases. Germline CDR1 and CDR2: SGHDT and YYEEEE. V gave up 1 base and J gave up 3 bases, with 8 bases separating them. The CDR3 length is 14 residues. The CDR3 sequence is CASSLRGSNQPQHF. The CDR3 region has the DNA TGTGCCAGCAGCTTGAGGGGATCCAATCAGCCCCAGCATTTT.

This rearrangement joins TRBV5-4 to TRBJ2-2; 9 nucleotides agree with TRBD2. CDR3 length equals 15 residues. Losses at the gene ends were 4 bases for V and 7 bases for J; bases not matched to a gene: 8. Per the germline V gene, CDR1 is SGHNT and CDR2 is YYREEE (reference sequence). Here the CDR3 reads CASSGIAGDDGELFF. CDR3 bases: TGTGCCAGCAGCGGGATAGCGGGAGACGACGGGGAGCTGTTTTTT.

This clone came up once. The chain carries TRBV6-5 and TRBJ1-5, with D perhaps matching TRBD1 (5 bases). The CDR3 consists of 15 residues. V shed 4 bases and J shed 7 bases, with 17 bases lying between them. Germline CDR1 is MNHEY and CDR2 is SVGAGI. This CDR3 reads CASSSSPTGGQPQHF. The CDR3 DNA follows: TGTGCCAGCAGTTCCTCCCCGACCGGGGGGCAGCCCCAGCATTTT.

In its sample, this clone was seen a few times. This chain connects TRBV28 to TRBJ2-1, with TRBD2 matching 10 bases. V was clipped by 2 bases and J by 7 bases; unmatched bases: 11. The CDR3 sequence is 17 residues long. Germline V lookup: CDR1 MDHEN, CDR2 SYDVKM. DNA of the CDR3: TGTGCCAGCAGTTTACGCAGGTCTAGCGGGAGTTATAATGAGCAGTTCTTC. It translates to CASSLRRSSGSYNEQFF.

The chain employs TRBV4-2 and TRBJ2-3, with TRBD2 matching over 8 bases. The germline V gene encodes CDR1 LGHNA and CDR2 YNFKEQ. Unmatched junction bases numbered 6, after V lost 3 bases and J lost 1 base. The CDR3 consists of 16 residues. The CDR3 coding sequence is TGTGCCAGCAGCCACCCGGGGGGGGGAGGCACAGATACGCAGTATTTT. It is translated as CASSHPGGGGTDTQYF.

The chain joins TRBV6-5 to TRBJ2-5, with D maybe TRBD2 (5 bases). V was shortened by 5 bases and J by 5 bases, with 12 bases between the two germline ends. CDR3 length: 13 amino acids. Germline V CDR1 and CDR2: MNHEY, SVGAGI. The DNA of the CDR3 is TGTGCCAGCAGTCCCCCGGGATCTGAGACCCAGTACTTC. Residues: CASSPPGSETQYF.

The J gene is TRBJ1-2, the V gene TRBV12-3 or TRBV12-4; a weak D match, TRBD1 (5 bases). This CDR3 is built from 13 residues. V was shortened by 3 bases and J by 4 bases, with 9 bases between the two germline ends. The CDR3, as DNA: TGTGCCAGCAGTTTCCCAGGGTTCTATGGCTACACCTTC. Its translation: CASSFPGFYGYTF.

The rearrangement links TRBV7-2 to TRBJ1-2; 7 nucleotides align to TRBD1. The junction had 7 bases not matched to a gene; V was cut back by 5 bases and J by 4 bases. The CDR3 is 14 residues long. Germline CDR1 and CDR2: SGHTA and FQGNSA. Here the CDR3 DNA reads TGTGCCAGCAGCAAGGGACAGCAGGTCTATGGCTACACCTTC. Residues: CASSKGQQVYGYTF.

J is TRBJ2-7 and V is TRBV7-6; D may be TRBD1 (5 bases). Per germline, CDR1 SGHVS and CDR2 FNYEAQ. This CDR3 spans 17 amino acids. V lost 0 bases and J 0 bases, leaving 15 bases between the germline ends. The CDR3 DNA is TGTGCCAGCAGCTTAGCGGAGTTAGGACAATACTCCTACGAGCAGTACTTC. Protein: CASSLAELGQYSYEQYF.

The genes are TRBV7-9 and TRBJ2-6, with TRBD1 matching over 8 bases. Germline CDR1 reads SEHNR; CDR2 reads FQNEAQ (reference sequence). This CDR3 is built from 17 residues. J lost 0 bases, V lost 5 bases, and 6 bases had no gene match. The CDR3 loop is CASSPQGASSGANVLTF. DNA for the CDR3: TGTGCCAGCAGCCCGCAGGGGGCGAGCTCTGGGGCCAACGTCCTGACTTTC.

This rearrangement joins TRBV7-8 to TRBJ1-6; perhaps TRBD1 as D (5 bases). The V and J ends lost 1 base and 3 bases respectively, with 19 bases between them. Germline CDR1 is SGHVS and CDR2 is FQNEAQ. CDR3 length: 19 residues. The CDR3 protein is CASSLGRMTVNFYNSPLHF. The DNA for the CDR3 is TGTGCCAGCAGCTTAGGACGAATGACAGTAAATTTCTATAATTCACCCCTCCACTTT. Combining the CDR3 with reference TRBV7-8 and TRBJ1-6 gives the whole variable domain GAGVSQSPRYKVAKRGQDVALRCDPISGHVSLFWYQQALGQGPEFLTYFQNEAQLDKSGLPSDRFFAERPEGSVSTLKIQRTQQEDSAVYLCASSLGRMTVNFYNSPLHFGNGTRLTVT.

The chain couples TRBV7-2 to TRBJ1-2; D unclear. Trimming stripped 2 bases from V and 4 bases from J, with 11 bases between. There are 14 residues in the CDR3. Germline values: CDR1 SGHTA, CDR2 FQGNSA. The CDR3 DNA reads TGTGCCAGCAGCTTACGGTCCCTCGTCTATGGCTACACCTTC. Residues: CASSLRSLVYGYTF.

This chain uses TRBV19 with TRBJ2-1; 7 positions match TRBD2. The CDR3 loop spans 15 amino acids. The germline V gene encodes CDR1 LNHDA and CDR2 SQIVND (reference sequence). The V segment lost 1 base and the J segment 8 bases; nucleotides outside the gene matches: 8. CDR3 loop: CASSIVGGGRHEQFF. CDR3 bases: TGTGCCAGTAGTATAGTGGGCGGGGGAAGACATGAGCAGTTCTTC.

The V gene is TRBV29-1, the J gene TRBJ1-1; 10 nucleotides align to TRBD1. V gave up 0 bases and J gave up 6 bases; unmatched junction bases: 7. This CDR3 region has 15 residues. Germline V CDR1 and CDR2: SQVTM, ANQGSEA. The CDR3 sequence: CSVEDLDRGRSEAFF. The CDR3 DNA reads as TGCAGCGTTGAAGATCTTGACAGGGGGCGATCTGAAGCTTTCTTT.

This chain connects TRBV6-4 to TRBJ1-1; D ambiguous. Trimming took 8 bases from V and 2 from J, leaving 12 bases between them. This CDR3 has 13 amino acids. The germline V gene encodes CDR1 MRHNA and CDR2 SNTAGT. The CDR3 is CASSWEVNTEAFF. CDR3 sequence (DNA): TGTGCCAGCTCCTGGGAGGTTAACACTGAAGCTTTCTTT.

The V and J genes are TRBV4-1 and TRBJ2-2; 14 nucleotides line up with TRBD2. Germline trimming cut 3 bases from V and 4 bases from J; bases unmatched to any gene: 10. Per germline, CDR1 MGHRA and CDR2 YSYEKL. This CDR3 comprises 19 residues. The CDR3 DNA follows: TGCGCCAGCAGCCACGCCTCCCCCGGGACTAGCGGGAGCACCGGGGAGCTGTTTTTT. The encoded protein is CASSHASPGTSGSTGELFF.

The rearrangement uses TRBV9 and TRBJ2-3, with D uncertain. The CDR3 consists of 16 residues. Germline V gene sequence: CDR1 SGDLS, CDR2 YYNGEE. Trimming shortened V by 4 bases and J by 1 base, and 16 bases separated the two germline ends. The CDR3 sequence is CASSPESSIGTDTQYF. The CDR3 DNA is TGTGCCAGCAGCCCCGAAAGCTCAATTGGCACAGATACGCAGTATTTT.

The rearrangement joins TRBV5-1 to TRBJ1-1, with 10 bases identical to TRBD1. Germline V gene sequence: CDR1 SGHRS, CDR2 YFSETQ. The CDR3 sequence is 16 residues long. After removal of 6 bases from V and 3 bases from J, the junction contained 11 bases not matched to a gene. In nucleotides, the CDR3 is TGCGCCAGCAACCCATCTTCCGGGACAGGGGACACTGAAGCTTTCTTT. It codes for CASNPSSGTGDTEAFF.

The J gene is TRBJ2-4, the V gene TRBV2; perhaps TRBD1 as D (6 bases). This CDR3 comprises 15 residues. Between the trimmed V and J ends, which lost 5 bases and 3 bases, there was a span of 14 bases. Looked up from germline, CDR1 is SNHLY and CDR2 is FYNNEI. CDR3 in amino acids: CASSPTGWDKNIQYF. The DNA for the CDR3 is TGTGCCAGCAGTCCAACAGGGTGGGACAAAAACATTCAGTACTTC.